The source of this T cell receptor (beta chain) is a study of blood T cell repertoires in COVID-19. Study-wide background: The origin of the acute and convalescent COVID-19 samples was the United States, Italy and Spain.

Ages ranged from about 18 to 89 years, with residence in about two dozen US areas. Donors in Cohort 3 counted as recovered after two negative PCRs, clearance, or symptom resolution. The V gene's germline CDR1 is MNHEY and CDR2 SVGAGI. V was shortened by 7 bases and J by 4 bases, with 19 bases between the two germline ends. The CDR3 sequence is 15 residues long. Original data processing: How many nucleated cells were present was estimated from reference gene primer amplification. Some clones are missing from TCRdb's copy, which holds only in-frame ones; the method was immunoSEQ multiplex PCR. The V and J calls and the clone size are those of that table, but D and trimming were determined from the DNA. The table has roughly 170,000 clones, approximately 82% seen once.

The chain is built from TRBV6-5 and TRBJ1-2; tentatively, D is TRBD1 (5 bases). The sequenced sample consisted of PBMCs or T cells enriched from blood (not recorded which). The receptor was isolated from a man aged 55-75 years who had recovered from COVID-19. CDR3 coding DNA: TGTGCCAGCAACTTGCCCCAGGGAAGAGGCTATGGCTACACCTTC. Translation gives CASNLPQGRGYGYTF.